The 24 T cell receptor beta chains listed next were all sequenced from one sample in a study of cytomegalovirus exposure and HLA in healthy donors. PCR employed 60 Vbeta and 13 Jbeta primers. Sequenced by immunoSEQ multiplex PCR; TCRdb stores in-frame clones only, minus some. The sample records about 120,000 clones, about 78% being singletons. Sequencing used PBMCs. Receptors originate from a middle-aged woman in good health and CMV-seropositive.

The V call is TRBV4-1, the J call TRBJ2-3; 7 nucleotides match TRBD2. Trimming cost V 4 bases and J 0 bases; bases outside gene matches: 7. The CDR3 loop spans 16 amino acids. Germline CDR1 and CDR2: MGHRA and YSYEKL. The CDR3 coding sequence is TGCGCCAGCAGCCTCCAGGACGGGAGGAGCACAGATACGCAGTATTTT. This encodes CASSLQDGRSTDTQYF.

The chain links TRBV6-1 to TRBJ1-3, with a possible D match to TRBD1 (6 bases). V was clipped by 4 bases and J by 6 bases, with 10 bases between them. CDR1 and CDR2 (germline): MNHNS, SASEGT. The CDR3 runs to 13 residues. Written as DNA, the CDR3 is TGTGCCAGCAGTGTTGCAGGGGCAAACACCATATATTTT. This encodes CASSVAGANTIYF.

This clone was seen only a few times. This chain links TRBV7-9 with TRBJ2-5; D is possibly TRBD1 (6 bases). The CDR3 is 13 residues long. Germline CDR1 is SEHNR and CDR2 is FQNEAQ (reference sequence). V was cut by 5 bases and J by 4 bases, with 11 bases left in between. CDR3 loop: CASSTTGGETQYF. The CDR3 nucleotides are TGTGCCAGCAGCACGACAGGTGGAGAGACCCAGTACTTC.

This clone has only a few counts. The chain carries TRBV7-8 and TRBJ1-5, with D possibly TRBD1 on 6 matching bases. Germline CDR1 SGHVS, CDR2 FQNEAQ. The CDR3 loop spans 14 amino acids. V was shortened by 3 bases and J by 3 bases, with 9 bases between the two germline ends. DNA of the CDR3: TGTGCCAGCAGCTTGGACAGCCTCAATCAGCCCCAGCATTTT. It is translated as CASSLDSLNQPQHF.

The chain employs TRBV4-2 and TRBJ2-7, with D possibly matching TRBD2 (6 bases). With 4 bases removed from V and 0 bases from J, the gap between germline ends came to 16 bases. CDR1 is LGHNA and CDR2 is YNFKEQ in the germline V gene. The CDR3 covers 16 residues. In DNA, the CDR3 is TGTGCCAGCAGCCGGCAACATAGCGGTAGCTCCTACGAGCAGTACTTC. It yields the protein CASSRQHSGSSYEQYF.

J is TRBJ1-1 and V is TRBV9; TRBD1 agrees at 7 bases. The CDR3 has 14 amino acids. The V and J ends lost 4 bases and 4 bases, in that order; junction bases with no gene match: 7. CDR1 is SGDLS, CDR2 YYNGEE, per germline. CDR3 amino acids: CASSITGVPTEAFF. CDR3 DNA: TGTGCCAGCAGCATAACAGGGGTCCCCACTGAAGCTTTCTTT.

The chain combines TRBV7-8 with TRBJ1-3, with TRBD1 matching over 7 bases. This CDR3 spans 15 amino acids. The trim removed 5 bases at V and 0 bases at J, leaving 4 bases unmatched. Germline V lookup: CDR1 SGHVS, CDR2 FQNEAQ. CDR3 amino acids: CASSPGTASGNTIYF. The CDR3 DNA is TGTGCCAGCAGCCCGGGGACAGCCTCTGGAAACACCATATATTTT.

The V and J genes are TRBV6-5 and TRBJ2-1; D is possibly TRBD1 (5 bases). Germline V gene sequence: CDR1 MNHEY, CDR2 SVGAGI. V lost 5 bases to trimming and J lost 12 bases, with 23 bases between them. This CDR3 region has 15 residues. The CDR3 nucleotides are TGTGCCAGCAGTCCACTCAGGGTTAAGAATGAGCGGCAGTTCTTC. It encodes CASSPLRVKNERQFF.

V gene TRBV6-5 combines with J gene TRBJ1-6; 10 bases fit TRBD1. In germline, CDR1 is MNHEY, CDR2 SVGAGI. V shed 5 bases and J 9 bases; nucleotides not matched to a gene: 7. The CDR3 sequence is 15 residues long. CDR3 sequence reads: CASSPGQGFGSPLHF. CDR3 DNA sequence: TGTGCCAGCAGTCCGGGACAGGGGTTTGGTTCACCCCTCCACTTT.

This clone was observed a handful of times. V and J are TRBV25-1 and TRBJ1-2, with TRBD1 matching over 8 bases. The J segment lost 4 bases and the V segment lost 6 bases, leaving 4 bases of the junction unmatched. Germline loops: CDR1 MGHDK, CDR2 SYGVNS. The CDR3 is 13 residues long. The CDR3 DNA sequence: TGTGCCAGCAGAAGACAGGGGACCTATGGCTACACCTTC. Protein: CASRRQGTYGYTF.

The rearrangement links TRBV6-5 to TRBJ2-7, with D uncertain. The CDR3 has 14 residues. V lost 6 bases and J 1 base, leaving 13 bases between the germline ends. CDR1 and CDR2 (germline): MNHEY, SVGAGI. The CDR3 spells CASRDTLRSYEQYF. For the CDR3, the DNA is TGTGCCAGCAGGGATACACTGCGGTCCTACGAGCAGTACTTC.

The chain combines TRBV2 with TRBJ2-5; 15 bases are shared with TRBD2. The CDR3 has 18 amino acids. CDR1 is SNHLY, CDR2 FYNNEI, per germline. J lost 5 bases, V lost 0 bases, and 7 bases had no gene match. The CDR3 protein is CASSEAGTSGGPGETQYF. The CDR3, as DNA: TGTGCCAGCAGTGAAGCTGGGACTAGCGGGGGGCCCGGTGAGACCCAGTACTTC.

The V and J genes are TRBV19 and TRBJ1-6, with 7 bases aligning to TRBD1. V lost 3 bases, J lost 9 bases, and 11 bases stayed unmatched. The CDR3 contains 16 residues. CDR1 is LNHDA and CDR2 is SQIVND in the germline V gene (reference sequence). CDR3 coding DNA: TGTGCCAGTAGTATCCAGGGGGGACTTATGGGTTCACCCCTCCACTTT. Protein product: CASSIQGGLMGSPLHF.

This clone was recorded once. V and J are TRBV7-2 and TRBJ1-5; 9 bases fit TRBD1. After removal of 5 bases from V and 6 bases from J, the junction contained 8 bases not matched to a gene. Germline V gene lookup returns CDR1 SGHTA and CDR2 FQGNSA. CDR3 length equals 15 residues. The CDR3: CASSRPGTGFQPQHF. The CDR3 region has the DNA TGTGCCAGCAGCAGGCCCGGGACAGGGTTTCAGCCCCAGCATTTT.

The chain uses TRBV30 and TRBJ1-2; possibly TRBD1 for D (5 bases). Germline V CDR1 and CDR2: GTSNPN, SVGIG (reference sequence). With 8 bases removed from V and 1 base from J, the gap between germline ends came to 11 bases. The CDR3 is 12 residues long. The CDR3 here is CAQGGVNYGYTF. The CDR3 DNA follows: TGTGCCCAGGGAGGTGTTAACTATGGCTACACCTTC.

The V call is TRBV6-4, the J call TRBJ2-2; D not certain. V was trimmed by 4 bases and J by 6 bases, leaving 9 bases between them. Germline-derived CDR1 and CDR2 are MRHNA and SNTAGT. The CDR3 has 13 amino acids. The CDR3 reads CASSAHPAGELFF. CDR3 DNA sequence: TGTGCCAGCAGTGCCCATCCGGCCGGGGAGCTGTTTTTT.

The gene calls are TRBV19 and TRBJ2-7, with D perhaps matching TRBD1 (6 bases). Germline assignment: CDR1 LNHDA and CDR2 SQIVND (reference sequence). Trimming took 4 bases from V and 2 from J, leaving 9 bases between them. This CDR3 region has 13 residues. The CDR3 region has the DNA TGTGCCAGTAGTAGGGACACCGCCTACGAGCAGTACTTC. Translated: CASSRDTAYEQYF.

This sequence joins TRBV25-1 and TRBJ2-4; 9 nucleotides align to TRBD1. CDR1 and CDR2 (germline): MGHDK, SYGVNS. The CDR3 loop spans 15 amino acids. With 2 bases clipped from V and 7 bases from J, the junction kept 6 bases outside the gene matches. The CDR3 DNA sequence: TGTGCCAGCAGTGAACCCGGGACAGGGTGGAACATTCAGTACTTC. Translated: CASSEPGTGWNIQYF. Full variable domain (outside the CDR3, taken from reference TRBV25-1 and TRBJ2-4): EADIYQTPRYLVIGTGKKITLECSQTMGHDKMYWYQQDPGMELHLIHYSYGVNSTEKGDLSSESTVSRIRTEHFPLTLESARPSHTSQYLCASSEPGTGWNIQYFGAGTRLSVL.

This chain uses TRBV4-2 with TRBJ2-1; 7 bases match TRBD2. J gave up 0 bases and V 1 base, and 12 bases lay outside the gene matches. CDR3 length: 19 residues. Germline V lookup: CDR1 LGHNA, CDR2 YNFKEQ. The CDR3 nucleotides are TGTGCCAGCAGCCAAGGGTGGGGCGGGGGTAAGAGCTCCTACAATGAGCAGTTCTTC. Protein sequence: CASSQGWGGGKSSYNEQFF.

This sequence joins TRBV9 and TRBJ2-7; 9 bases are shared with TRBD2. The CDR3 loop spans 17 amino acids. V was pared by 0 bases and J by 6 bases, with 13 bases of the junction left unmatched. Germline V lookup: CDR1 SGDLS, CDR2 YYNGEE. CDR3 loop: CASSVGLAGYGSFEQYF. CDR3 sequence (DNA): TGTGCCAGCAGCGTAGGGCTAGCGGGGTACGGGAGCTTCGAGCAGTACTTC.

This clone was observed once. V gene TRBV25-1 combines with J gene TRBJ2-3, with unresolved D. V lost 4 bases and J 5 bases, leaving 4 bases between the germline ends. Per the germline V gene, CDR1 is MGHDK and CDR2 is SYGVNS. This CDR3 contains 11 residues. The CDR3 loop is CASSVRDTQYF. CDR3 nucleotides: TGTGCCAGCAGTGTCCGAGATACGCAGTATTTT.

This clone has a handful of counts. The chain links TRBV30 to TRBJ1-1; no clear D. This CDR3 is built from 14 residues. With 0 bases removed from V and 1 base from J, the gap between germline ends came to 9 bases. Germline assignment: CDR1 GTSNPN and CDR2 SVGIG (reference sequence). This CDR3 reads CAWSVLSPNTEAFF. The CDR3 bases are TGTGCCTGGAGTGTACTTTCCCCGAACACTGAAGCTTTCTTT.

The rearrangement joins TRBV30 to TRBJ1-2; D perhaps matches TRBD1 (6 bases). Germline CDR1 reads GTSNPN; CDR2 reads SVGIG (reference sequence). The V gene lost 4 bases and the J gene lost 4 bases, with 13 bases spanning the gap. The length of the CDR3 is 13 residues. The chain's CDR3 is CAWNPTGPYGYTF. CDR3 nucleotide sequence: TGTGCCTGGAACCCCACAGGGCCCTATGGCTACACCTTC.

This chain joins TRBV29-1 and TRBJ2-5; D may be TRBD1 (5 bases). Per germline, CDR1 SQVTM and CDR2 ANQGSEA. Between the trimmed V and J ends, which lost 4 bases and 1 base, there was a span of 10 bases. The CDR3 runs 13 residues. The CDR3 loop reads CSVGQFSQETQYF. CDR3 sequence (DNA): TGCAGCGTTGGACAGTTCAGCCAAGAGACCCAGTACTTC.